The clone carrying this T cell receptor (beta chain) occurred a few times. Here immunoSEQ multiplex PCR was the method, and the copy in TCRdb shows in-frame clones only, minus some. The data contain about 380,000 clones, roughly 77% of them singletons. The V gene's germline CDR1 is LGHNA and CDR2 YNFKEQ. This CDR3 contains 16 residues. V lost 5 bases to trimming and J lost 3 bases, with 17 bases between them. This sample was taken from a study of blood T cell repertoires in COVID-19. The clonotype originates from a human donor with acute or convalescent COVID-19. The donor label of this sample is uncertain. The J gene is TRBJ1-5, the V gene TRBV4-2; D call uncertain. Sequencing was performed on peripheral blood. Here the CDR3 reads CASSFSLTRANQPQHF. CDR3 DNA: TGTGCCAGCAGCTTCTCACTCACGCGAGCCAATCAGCCCCAGCATTTT.